This section outlines one TCR beta chain sequence together with its context. The CDR3 consists of 15 residues. Trimming took 1 base from V and 6 from J; bases not matched to a gene: 2. Germline CDR1 SEHNR, CDR2 FQNEAQ (reference sequence). This sample was taken from a study of cytomegalovirus exposure and HLA in healthy donors. PCR was performed using 60 Vbeta and 13 Jbeta primers. The assay was immunoSEQ multiplex PCR, and TCRdb's table has in-frame clones only and misses some. The table shows approximately 150,000 clones, with about three quarters occurring only once. The chain couples TRBV7-9 to TRBJ2-2; 10 nucleotides agree with TRBD2. The TCR was taken from a woman in her forties in good health and CMV-seropositive. Sequencing used PBMCs. Written as DNA, the CDR3 is TGTGCCAGCAGCTTAGGGCTAGCGGGAGCCGGGGAGCTGTTTTTT. It translates to CASSLGLAGAGELFF.